The 23 T cell receptor beta chains in this list originate from one sample, sequenced in a study of blood T cell repertoires in COVID-19. The data were produced by immunoSEQ multiplex PCR, yet TCRdb's version contains in-frame clones alone and is incomplete. The sample records about 180,000 clones, around 80% being singletons. Source material: peripheral blood. The receptors stem from an elderly woman with COVID-19, enrolled during active disease.

The chain has TRBV3-1 (or the pseudogene TRBV3-2) and TRBJ2-5; the match to TRBD2 covers 7 bases. Trimming cost V 4 bases and J 3 bases; bases outside gene matches: 5. Germline CDR1 LGHDT, CDR2 YNNKEL (reference sequence). The CDR3 is 14 residues long. For the CDR3, the DNA is TGTGCCAGCAGCCCTTTTGCGGGGGAAGAGACCCAGTACTTC. Translating it yields CASSPFAGEETQYF.

The chain recombines TRBV5-6 with TRBJ2-3, with 8 bases fitting TRBD2. This CDR3 has 15 amino acids. V lost 4 bases and J lost 4; bases outside the gene matches: 8. Germline loops: CDR1 SGHDT, CDR2 YYEEEE. The CDR3, as DNA: TGTGCCAGCAGCCCCGGCGGGGGGCCCTCAGATACGCAGTATTTT. Translating it yields CASSPGGGPSDTQYF.

V and J are TRBV2 and TRBJ2-1, with D tentatively TRBD2 (7 bases). CDR3 length: 15 amino acids. V dropped 3 bases and J dropped 6 bases, with 15 bases sitting between them. Germline assignment: CDR1 SNHLY and CDR2 FYNNEI. This CDR3 is CASSDTGGWLNEQFF. CDR3 in DNA: TGTGCCAGCAGTGATACGGGGGGCTGGCTCAATGAGCAGTTCTTC.

The chain uses TRBV5-4 and TRBJ2-7, with a possible D match to TRBD2 (6 bases). This CDR3 is 15 amino acids long. Germline lookup yields CDR1 SGHNT and CDR2 YYREEE (reference sequence). V lost 4 bases and J lost 0, with 14 bases in between. For the CDR3, the DNA is TGTGCCAGCAGCATTGCCTTCGGGGGCTCCTACGAGCAGTACTTC. This sequence encodes CASSIAFGGSYEQYF. Full variable domain (remainder filled in from reference TRBV5-4 and TRBJ2-7): ETGVTQSPTHLIKTRGQQVTLRCSSQSGHNTVSWYQQALGQGPQFIFQYYREEENGRGNFPPRFSGLQFPNYSSELNVNALELDDSALYLCASSIAFGGSYEQYFGPGTRLTVT.

This clone was detected a few times. The V and J genes are TRBV6-1 and TRBJ1-2, with unresolved D. V was shortened by 5 bases and J by 2 bases, with 6 bases between the two germline ends. CDR3 length: 12 residues. The germline V gene has CDR1 MNHNS and CDR2 SASEGT. CDR3 nucleotide sequence: TGTGCCAGCAGTAGGGAGAACTATGGCTACACCTTC. It is translated as CASSRENYGYTF.

The chain has TRBV6-1 and TRBJ2-3; 9 bases line up with TRBD2. Germline trimming cut 0 bases from V and 0 bases from J; bases unmatched to any gene: 7. Germline V gene data show CDR1 as MNHNS and CDR2 as SASEGT. CDR3 length: 18 amino acids. CDR3 protein: CASSEASPSGISTDTQYF. CDR3 nucleotides: TGTGCCAGCAGTGAAGCGTCCCCTAGCGGGATTAGCACAGATACGCAGTATTTT.

The V gene is TRBV3-1 (or the pseudogene TRBV3-2), the J gene TRBJ2-3; 13 nucleotides match TRBD2. In germline, CDR1 is LGHDT, CDR2 YNNKEL (reference sequence). The CDR3 totals 17 residues. Germline trimming cut 4 bases from V and 5 bases from J; bases unmatched to any gene: 9. In DNA form, the CDR3 reads TGTGCCAGCAGCCTTGGACTAGCGGGGGTACCGTTAGATACGCAGTATTTT. Protein product: CASSLGLAGVPLDTQYF.

The count of this clone is one. The J gene is TRBJ2-3, the V gene TRBV9; D perhaps matches TRBD1 (5 bases). The CDR3 spans 15 residues. The germline V and J ends were trimmed by 0 bases and 0 bases, with 8 bases remaining between them. The V gene's germline CDR1 is SGDLS and CDR2 YYNGEE. The CDR3 DNA sequence: TGTGCCAGCAGCGTAGTAGGGGTCAGCACAGATACGCAGTATTTT. It is translated as CASSVVGVSTDTQYF. Together with reference TRBV9 and TRBJ2-3, the CDR3 gives the full variable domain: DSGVTQTPKHLITATGQRVTLRCSPRSGDLSVYWYQQSLDQGLQFLIQYYNGEERAKGNILERFSAQQFPDLHSELNLSSLELGDSALYFCASSVVGVSTDTQYFGPGTRLTVL.

The J gene is TRBJ2-7, the V gene TRBV11-1; D is undetermined. This CDR3 comprises 13 residues. V lost 3 bases and J lost 1, with 7 bases in between. The germline gives CDR1 SGHAT, CDR2 FQDESV (reference sequence). CDR3 region: CASSFVGSYEQYF. The CDR3 DNA is TGTGCCAGCAGCTTTGTCGGGTCCTACGAGCAGTACTTC. Using reference TRBV11-1 and TRBJ2-7 for the parts outside the CDR3, the full variable domain is EAEVAQSPRYKITEKSQAVAFWCDPISGHATLYWYRQILGQGPELLVQFQDESVVDDSQLPKDRFSAERLKGVDSTLKIQPAELGDSAMYLCASSFVGSYEQYFGPGTRLTVT.

This rearrangement joins TRBV2 to TRBJ1-4; TRBD1 matches at 9 bases. CDR3 length: 15 amino acids. Per the germline V gene, CDR1 is SNHLY and CDR2 is FYNNEI. Trimming at V came to 2 bases and at J to 3 bases, leaving 1 base not matched to a gene. The CDR3 bases are TGTGCCAGCAGTGAATACAGGGGGCCTAATGAAAAACTGTTTTTT. Amino acids: CASSEYRGPNEKLFF. The variable domain in full, completed from reference TRBV2 and TRBJ1-4, reads EPEVTQTPSHQVTQMGQEVILRCVPISNHLYFYWYRQILGQKVEFLVSFYNNEISEKSEIFDDQFSVERPDGSNFTLKIRSTKLEDSAMYFCASSEYRGPNEKLFFGSGTQLSVL.

V is TRBV11-3 and J is TRBJ2-3, with TRBD1 matching over 7 bases. V shed 5 bases, J shed 4 bases, and the junction held 9 bases outside the gene matches. This CDR3 comprises 15 residues. The germline CDR1 and CDR2 sequences are SGHNT and YENEEA. In DNA, the CDR3 is TGTGCCAGCAGCAGCACAGGGGCGTGGGCAGATACGCAGTATTTT. Amino acid sequence: CASSSTGAWADTQYF. Drawing the rest from reference TRBV11-3 and TRBJ2-3, the complete variable domain is EAGVVQSPRYKIIEKKQPVAFWCNPISGHNTLYWYLQNLGQGPELLIRYENEEAVDDSQLPKDRFSAERLKGVDSTLKIQPAELGDSAVYLCASSSTGAWADTQYFGPGTRLTVL.

The chain is built from TRBV28 and TRBJ2-5; 8 nucleotides align to TRBD2. The CDR3 loop spans 13 amino acids. After removal of 7 bases from V and 2 bases from J, the junction contained 3 bases not matched to a gene. The germline V gene has CDR1 MDHEN and CDR2 SYDVKM. This chain's CDR3 is CASKRLAQETQYF. The CDR3 DNA reads as TGTGCCAGCAAAAGACTAGCGCAAGAGACCCAGTACTTC.

This clone showed up just once. The chain employs TRBV30 and TRBJ1-5; weak D call: TRBD1 (6 bases). The germline CDR1 and CDR2 sequences are GTSNPN and SVGIG (reference sequence). The germline V and J ends were trimmed by 0 bases and 2 bases, with 14 bases remaining between them. The CDR3 sequence is 16 residues long. DNA of the CDR3: TGTGCCTGGAGTGTTTGGGACACCGAGGGCAATCAGCCCCAGCATTTT. This encodes CAWSVWDTEGNQPQHF.

V and J are TRBV15 and TRBJ2-7, with D perhaps matching TRBD1 (5 bases). The CDR3 runs 13 residues. Per the germline V gene, CDR1 is LNHNV and CDR2 is YYDKDF (reference sequence). V was pared by 6 bases and J by 3 bases, with 12 bases between. CDR3 residues: CATRDTRNYEQYF. The CDR3 DNA reads as TGTGCCACCAGGGACACCAGAAACTACGAGCAGTACTTC.

The V gene is TRBV7-9, the J gene TRBJ2-7, with 13 bases matching TRBD2. Germline values: CDR1 SEHNR, CDR2 FQNEAQ (reference sequence). The CDR3 is 17 residues long. Unmatched junction bases numbered 10, after V lost 5 bases and J lost 3 bases. The CDR3, as DNA: TGTGCCAGCAGCCAGGGACTAGCGGGGTTAGATCGCTACGAGCAGTACTTC. It translates to CASSQGLAGLDRYEQYF.

The chain employs TRBV7-2 and TRBJ2-2, with D maybe TRBD1 (5 bases). The CDR3 contains 11 residues. With 5 bases removed from V and 11 bases from J, the gap between germline ends came to 9 bases. The germline gives CDR1 SGHTA, CDR2 FQGNSA. CDR3 loop: CASSQDTELFF. CDR3 DNA sequence: TGTGCCAGCAGCCAGGACACCGAGCTGTTTTTT.

The V gene is TRBV21-1, the J gene TRBJ1-2; TRBD1, the table's D call, was not compared with the DNA. TRBV21-1 is a listed pseudogene. This CDR3 contains 16 residues. CDR3 amino acids: CASSTTRQGSNYGYTF. CDR3 bases: TGTGCCAGCAGCACTACAAGACAGGGATCTAACTATGGCTACACCTTC.

Concerning this clone: One junction end does not reproduce the germline sequence, and a read error may be involved. The rearrangement uses TRBV7-9 and TRBJ2-1; 11 positions match TRBD2. Per the germline V gene, CDR1 is SEHNR and CDR2 is FQNEAQ (reference sequence). This CDR3 has 12 residues. CDR3 region: CASSRTSGSSIF. CDR3 sequence (DNA): TGTGCCAGCAGCAGAACTAGCGGGAGCTCGATCTTC.

Here the CDR3 DNA reads TGTGCCAGCAGCCAAGAAGGAGGTGACGCTGGAAACACCATATATTTT. Translating gives CASSQEGGDAGNTIYF. This chain joins TRBV14 and TRBJ1-3; no clear D. Germline-derived CDR1 and CDR2 are SGHDN and FVKESK. CDR3 size: 16 residues. Trimming stripped 0 bases from V and 2 bases from J, with 11 bases between.

The J gene is TRBJ2-1, the V gene TRBV28; 7 nucleotides align to TRBD2. Germline V lookup: CDR1 MDHEN, CDR2 SYDVKM. J gave up 1 base and V 10 bases, and 4 bases lay outside the gene matches. The CDR3 has 13 residues. CDR3 sequence: CATTSASYNEQFF. CDR3 DNA sequence: TGTGCCACCACTAGCGCGTCCTACAATGAGCAGTTCTTC.

V is TRBV27 and J is TRBJ1-6; 8 positions agree with TRBD1. Trimming removed 6 bases from V and 14 bases from J; junction bases left unmatched: 12. CDR1 is MNHEY, CDR2 SMNVEV, per germline (reference sequence). The CDR3 contains 14 residues. CDR3 nucleotides: TGTGCCAGCAGGTTACAGGGGGGAATGTCTGCCCTCCACTTT. It encodes CASRLQGGMSALHF.

The chain combines TRBV4-2 with TRBJ2-3, with TRBD2 matching over 14 bases. The germline CDR1 and CDR2 sequences are LGHNA and YNFKEQ. The CDR3 runs to 17 residues. The ends lost 1 base at V and 4 bases at J; junction bases unmatched: 4. In nucleotides, the CDR3 is TGTGCCAGCAGCCAAGCGACTAGCGGGGGGGGGTCAGATACGCAGTATTTT. This encodes CASSQATSGGGSDTQYF.

In its sample, this clone was seen once. V usage is TRBV25-1 and J usage is TRBJ2-1; no definite D call. The germline V gene has CDR1 MGHDK and CDR2 SYGVNS. The CDR3 extends over 13 amino acids. With 1 base removed from V and 9 bases from J, the gap between germline ends came to 10 bases. In DNA, the CDR3 is TGTGCCAGCAGTGAATTAAGCCTTTCTGAGCAGTTCTTC. Translated, it gives CASSELSLSEQFF.